This T cell receptor beta chain was sequenced for a study of T cells after yellow fever vaccination (dated by TCRdb to between 2018 and 2020). About the full investigation: The SMART-Seq v4 Ultra Low Input RNA kit was used to prepare libraries from fractions with low cell numbers. To follow T-cell clones before and after both primary and booster YFV17D yellow fever vaccination, bulk TCR alpha and beta repertoires underwent longitudinal sequencing. Two healthy male donors, one aged 18 to 30 and one aged 30 to 39 years, made up the cohort. Blood was drawn at multiple timepoints before and after primary and secondary immunization, with bulk PBMC replicates and cell subsets isolated. The full study reports these points: After the booster, most clones that had expanded after primary vaccination were detected again (around 95% of CD4 and 88% of CD8), suggesting broad maintenance of memory. Because abundant contaminating clonotypes from the bulk population could be contained in FACS-sorted repertoires, computational filtering was required. A small fraction of clonotypes showed up in both the CD4 and CD8 compartments, probably as a result of convergent recombination. Only a couple of donors were included in the study, so the extent to which the findings can be generalized is limited. The secondary T-cell response was weaker than the primary response but faster, peaking on day 5 instead of day 15.

In this sample, this clonotype turned up many times. No antigen is known for it. No much larger clonotype is one base removed from it; base qualities were not supplied. Sequencing instrument: Illumina NovaSeq 6000. Synthesis of TCR cDNA relied on 5'RACE template switching, a step that introduced a universal primer site along with unique molecular identifiers. cDNA synthesis was primed from both the TCR alpha and TCR beta constant segments. Library amplification used two PCR steps, and the second PCR step added sample barcodes and sequencing adapters. Sequencing of the libraries was done on either Illumina HiSeq 2500 (2x100 bp) or NovaSeq (2x150 bp). The authors' pipeline ran thus. MIGEC was used to demultiplex reads and collapse the reads into UMI consensus sequences, and MiXCR was used for V(D)J alignment. Vaccine-responding clonotypes were identified with edgeR using replicate PBMC samples, with FDR below 0.01 and a log2 fold change above 5 up to day 15 being required. Bulk clonotypes were assigned CD4 or CD8 identity according to which sequenced CD4 or CD8 repertoire held them at higher abundance. The public reads were run again by TCRdb, first through fastp at Q25 and then through MiXCR, and only productive beta chains were kept. Every entry covers one CDR3 protein and lists the most common genes and DNA from its rows. The V and J calls shown here were made by TCRdb, not taken from the authors' results. This sample holds a few hundred thousand distinct CDR3 sequences; around 3.9% were observed only once. About 24% of the sample is held by the ten biggest clonotypes.

This specimen's treatment or condition label, per the study, means: live attenuated yellow fever vaccine strain. Two biological replicates of bulk PBMCs were collected at each blood-draw timepoint. PBMCs were isolated from peripheral blood using a standard Ficoll-Paque protocol. TriZol was used to extract RNA from bulk PBMCs, CD4 and CD8 fractions, and dextramer-positive and dextramer-negative fractions. Trimming removed 3 bases from V and 0 bases from J, leaving 10 bases between the germline ends. Spanning cysteine to phenylalanine, the CDR3 consists of 15 amino acids. Only the CDR3 DNA is retained, 45 bases long and in frame from the first base. CDR1 MDHEN and CDR2 SYDVKM were looked up in the germline V gene.

This TCR was recovered from a young man who received the YFV17D yellow fever vaccine. The rearranged segments are TRBV28 and TRBJ2-3; possibly the D gene is TRBD1, per 6 matching bases. The source material was PBMCs, sampled 5 days after the yellow fever booster vaccination. CDR3 sequence: CASSLGTTSTDTQYF. The bases are TGTGCCAGCAGTTTGGGGACAACTAGCACAGATACGCAGTATTTT.